A single sample gave rise to the 31 T cell receptor beta chains below, sequenced in a study of blood T cell repertoires in COVID-19. Some clones are missing from TCRdb's copy, which holds only in-frame ones; the method was immunoSEQ multiplex PCR. This sample has approximately 250,000 clones, with approximately 84% found just once. The source material was peripheral blood. Receptor source: a human donor in a cohort sampled during active COVID-19.

This rearrangement joins TRBV24-1 to TRBJ2-1; possible D gene TRBD1, 6 bases. Germline values: CDR1 KGHDR, CDR2 SFDVKD. CDR3 length equals 14 residues. Trimming left V 3 bases short and J 7 bases short, with 12 bases between. The CDR3 DNA reads as TGTGCCACCAGTGATGGGACAAAGCGGAATGAGCAGTTCTTC. Translation gives CATSDGTKRNEQFF.

The chain couples TRBV5-1 to TRBJ1-3; D may be TRBD1 (5 bases). The V gene's germline CDR1 is SGHRS and CDR2 YFSETQ. The CDR3 totals 15 residues. Trimming shortened V by 0 bases and J by 2 bases, and 9 bases separated the two germline ends. CDR3 sequence (DNA): TGCGCCAGCAGCTTGGCCGGGGGGACTGGAAACACCATATATTTT. Translating it yields CASSLAGGTGNTIYF.

The table lists this clone with a few counts. V and J are TRBV5-1 and TRBJ1-4, with 8 bases lining up with TRBD1. CDR1 and CDR2 from the germline V gene are SGHRS and YFSETQ. The junction had 4 bases not matched to a gene; V was cut back by 2 bases and J by 7 bases. This CDR3 has 14 residues. CDR3: CASSLDRGVEKLFF. CDR3 in DNA: TGCGCCAGCAGCTTAGACAGGGGAGTTGAAAAACTGTTTTTT.

This clone was seen once. The chain employs TRBV10-3 and TRBJ2-5, with 7 bases that match TRBD2. Trimming cost V 6 bases and J 5 bases; bases outside gene matches: 9. Germline CDR1 is ENHRY and CDR2 is SYGVKD. CDR3 length: 14 amino acids. The CDR3 sequence is CAISGAGRLETQYF. CDR3 DNA sequence: TGTGCCATCAGCGGAGCGGGACGTTTGGAGACCCAGTACTTC.

The CDR3 DNA sequence: TGTGCCACCAGTGGCCTGGACAGCGACTATGAGCAGTTCTTC. This gives the protein CATSGLDSDYEQFF. V and J are TRBV24-1 and TRBJ2-1, with D maybe TRBD1 (6 bases). Looked up from germline, CDR1 is KGHDR and CDR2 is SFDVKD. The CDR3 is 14 residues long. V lost 5 bases, J lost 8 bases, and 15 bases lay in between.

The chain couples TRBV7-3 to TRBJ2-7, with 10 bases aligning to TRBD1. The CDR3 contains 13 residues. The germline CDR1 and CDR2 sequences are SGHTA and FQGTGA. Losses at the gene ends were 3 bases for V and 9 bases for J; bases not matched to a gene: 5. The CDR3 is CASSLTGGARQYF. The CDR3 DNA reads TGTGCCAGCAGCTTGACAGGGGGCGCACGGCAGTACTTC.

The chain is built from TRBV5-1 and TRBJ2-3; the match to TRBD2 covers 7 bases. Trimming at V came to 2 bases and at J to 0 bases, leaving 3 bases not matched to a gene. The CDR3 is made up of 15 amino acids. The germline gives CDR1 SGHRS, CDR2 YFSETQ. This CDR3 is CASSLSGKSTDTQYF. The CDR3 nucleotides are TGCGCCAGCAGCTTAAGCGGGAAAAGCACAGATACGCAGTATTTT.

CDR3 nucleotides: TGTGCCAGCAGCTCCTCGCGGGTGCGGGGCGGAGATACGCAGTATTTT. It is translated as CASSSSRVRGGDTQYF. The chain uses TRBV7-9 and TRBJ2-3, with a possible D match to TRBD2 (6 bases). V lost 4 bases, J lost 5 bases, and 19 bases lay in between. The CDR3 has 16 residues. Per germline, CDR1 SEHNR and CDR2 FQNEAQ (reference sequence).

Points on this clone: At one end, the junction sequence differs from germline, possibly due to a read error. J is TRBJ2-5 and V is TRBV7-7; no definite D call. Germline CDR1 and CDR2: SSHAT and FNYEAQ (reference sequence). The CDR3 sequence is 14 residues long. CDR3 in amino acids: CASSPSVAQETQYF. In DNA form, the CDR3 reads TGTGCTAGCAGCCCCTCAGTAGCCCAAGAGACCCAGTACTTC. The full variable domain, rest sourced from reference TRBV7-7 and TRBJ2-5, is GAGVSQSPRYKVTKRGQDVTLRCDPISSHATLYWYQQALGQGPEFLTYFNYEAQPDKSGLPSDRFSAERPEGSISTLTIQRTEQRDSAMYRCASSPSVAQETQYFGPGTRLLVL.

The chain has TRBV11-2 and TRBJ2-7; D is perhaps TRBD1 (5 bases). Germline V gene sequence: CDR1 SGHAT, CDR2 FQNNGV. The CDR3 runs to 17 residues. Trimming removed 1 base from V and 6 bases from J, with 22 bases in between. The CDR3 DNA follows: TGTGCCAGCAGCTTAGGTGGGCTTCAGGGATGGTTCTCCGAGCAGTACTTC. Its protein is CASSLGGLQGWFSEQYF.

J is TRBJ2-3 and V is TRBV5-4, with 8 positions matching TRBD2. The trim removed 4 bases at V and 4 bases at J, leaving 8 bases unmatched. Germline-derived CDR1 and CDR2 are SGHNT and YYREEE (reference sequence). The length of the CDR3 is 15 residues. CDR3 sequence reads: CASSQSGGGADTQYF. The CDR3 coding sequence is TGTGCCAGCAGCCAGAGCGGGGGCGGGGCAGATACGCAGTATTTT.

The V call is TRBV7-2, the J call TRBJ2-5; 9 positions agree with TRBD2. Trimming removed 1 base from V and 0 bases from J; junction bases left unmatched: 9. Looked up from germline, CDR1 is SGHTA and CDR2 is FQGNSA. The CDR3 runs 18 residues. The CDR3 reads CASSLGPPAGGYQETQYF. CDR3 nucleotides: TGTGCCAGCAGCTTAGGCCCTCCCGCGGGGGGGTACCAAGAGACCCAGTACTTC.

This chain joins TRBV3-1 (or the pseudogene TRBV3-2) and TRBJ2-7; D not certain. This CDR3 has 12 amino acids. Looked up from germline, CDR1 is LGHDT and CDR2 is YNNKEL (reference sequence). Deletions cut 0 bases from V and 4 bases from J, with 4 bases between. DNA for the CDR3: TGTGCCAGCAGCCAAGATCGTTACGAGCAGTACTTC. This gives the protein CASSQDRYEQYF.

J is TRBJ2-7 and V is TRBV19, with unresolved D. This CDR3 contains 14 residues. Germline V CDR1 and CDR2: LNHDA, SQIVND (reference sequence). Trimming pared 2 bases from V and 3 bases from J, leaving 11 bases between. As DNA, the CDR3 is TGTGCCAGTAGTATATCCCACAGTAACTACGAGCAGTACTTC. Encoded protein: CASSISHSNYEQYF.

This chain connects TRBV29-1 to TRBJ2-3; D call uncertain. This CDR3 is 10 amino acids long. CDR1 is SQVTM, CDR2 ANQGSEA, per germline. V lost 8 bases, J lost 2 bases, and 5 bases lay in between. The CDR3 protein is CSSYTDTQYF. CDR3 bases: TGCAGCTCGTACACAGATACGCAGTATTTT.

The chain links TRBV5-1 to TRBJ2-2; D ambiguous. Germline V lookup: CDR1 SGHRS, CDR2 YFSETQ. The V end was cut by 2 bases, the J end by 4 bases, with 12 bases between. The CDR3 spans 15 residues. CDR3 in DNA: TGCGCCAGCAGCTTACAATCAATTTCCACCGGGGAGCTGTTTTTT. Its translation: CASSLQSISTGELFF.

This chain connects TRBV24-1 to TRBJ1-5; weak D call: TRBD1 (5 bases). CDR1 KGHDR and CDR2 SFDVKD come from the germline V gene. The CDR3 is 15 residues long. The ends were cut back, 4 bases at V and 8 bases at J, with 17 bases in the middle. The CDR3 here is CATSDSGLPEEPQHF. The CDR3 bases are TGTGCCACCAGTGACTCGGGACTCCCAGAGGAGCCCCAGCATTTT.

The chain carries TRBV3-1 (or the pseudogene TRBV3-2) and TRBJ2-2, with D possibly TRBD1 on 6 matching bases. The CDR3 spans 15 residues. Trimming removed 4 bases at V and 1 base at J, with 10 bases between. The germline CDR1 and CDR2 sequences are LGHDT and YNNKEL (reference sequence). CDR3: CASSPGTRNTGELFF. The CDR3 DNA reads TGTGCCAGCAGCCCGGGGACAAGGAACACCGGGGAGCTGTTTTTT.

The chain is built from TRBV24-1 and TRBJ1-1; 7 bases match TRBD1. Germline CDR1 and CDR2: KGHDR and SFDVKD. The CDR3 totals 13 residues. V gave up 4 bases and J gave up 3 bases; unmatched junction bases: 1. The CDR3 bases are TGTGCCACCAGTGACAGGGGGTACACTGAAGCTTTCTTT. Its translation is CATSDRGYTEAFF.

The genes are TRBV28 and TRBJ2-5, with 8 bases identical to TRBD2. The germline CDR1 and CDR2 sequences are MDHEN and SYDVKM. V lost 2 bases to trimming and J lost 6 bases; unmatched junction nucleotides: 5. The CDR3 length is 14 residues. The chain's CDR3 is CASSLVGTSQTQYF. The CDR3 coding sequence is TGTGCCAGCAGTTTAGTTGGGACTAGTCAGACCCAGTACTTC.

J is TRBJ2-3 and V is TRBV10-3, with 11 bases fitting TRBD1. The CDR3 runs to 14 residues. Germline lookup yields CDR1 ENHRY and CDR2 SYGVKD. J gave up 5 bases and V 6 bases, and 4 bases lay outside the gene matches. The CDR3 spells CAIRADRGLDTQYF. CDR3 bases: TGTGCCATCAGAGCGGACAGGGGGCTAGATACGCAGTATTTT.

The sample holds one count of this clone. The chain carries TRBV5-1 and TRBJ1-4; D gene ambiguous. The CDR3 extends over 16 amino acids. Looked up from germline, CDR1 is SGHRS and CDR2 is YFSETQ. Trimming took off 0 bases at V and 6 bases at J, with 15 bases between the two ends. CDR3 amino acids: CASSLEVREPYEKLFF. The CDR3, as DNA: TGCGCCAGCAGCTTGGAAGTGAGAGAACCTTATGAAAAACTGTTTTTT. Combining the CDR3 with reference TRBV5-1 and TRBJ1-4 gives the whole variable domain KAGVTQTPRYLIKTRGQQVTLSCSPISGHRSVSWYQQTPGQGLQFLFEYFSETQRNKGNFPGRFSGRQFSNSRSEMNVSTLELGDSALYLCASSLEVREPYEKLFFGSGTQLSVL.

The chain recombines TRBV10-2 with TRBJ1-1; the D gene is possibly TRBD1 (5 bases). Germline V gene lookup returns CDR1 WSHSY and CDR2 SAAADI. The CDR3 is made up of 15 amino acids. V lost 6 bases and J lost 2, with 16 bases in between. Here the CDR3 reads CASRLGGGSNTEAFF. DNA of the CDR3: TGCGCCAGCAGATTGGGGGGAGGGAGTAACACTGAAGCTTTCTTT.

The chain links TRBV4-1 to TRBJ2-1; D is possibly TRBD2 (5 bases). CDR1 is MGHRA and CDR2 is YSYEKL in the germline V gene. Deletions cut 1 base from V and 5 bases from J, with 15 bases between. The CDR3 spans 16 residues. The CDR3 DNA reads as TGCGCCAGCAGCCAAGCGGCGGGCTCCCTCCACAATGAGCAGTTCTTC. This sequence encodes CASSQAAGSLHNEQFF.

This clone was detected only a few times. As DNA, the CDR3 is TGTGCTAGTGGTTTGGTAGTTTCAGGGTCACCCCTCCACTTT. It specifies CASGLVVSGSPLHF. The chain employs TRBV12-5 and TRBJ1-6; TRBD1 might be the D (5 bases). V was shortened by 0 bases and J by 10 bases, with 10 bases between the two germline ends. Germline CDR1 LGHNT, CDR2 FRNRAP. The CDR3 is made up of 14 amino acids.

This sequence joins TRBV27 and TRBJ2-5; possibly TRBD1 for D (5 bases). The length of the CDR3 is 14 residues. V was cut by 3 bases and J by 6 bases, with 14 bases left in between. Germline V gene sequence: CDR1 MNHEY, CDR2 SMNVEV (reference sequence). The CDR3 coding sequence is TGTGCCAGCAGTTTGGGGCAGTCTACTAAGACCCAGTACTTC. Translating gives CASSLGQSTKTQYF.

A single count supports this clone. The chain combines TRBV4-3 with TRBJ2-3; TRBD2 matches 11 bases. V trimming: 1 base; J trimming: 6 bases; junction bases outside the gene matches: 6. CDR3 length equals 16 residues. Germline V lookup: CDR1 LGHNA, CDR2 YSLEER. The CDR3 bases are TGCGCCAGCAGCCAAGTTGTTAGCGGGGGGGCGGATACGCAGTATTTT. Its translation is CASSQVVSGGADTQYF.

This clone was seen just once. V and J are TRBV28 and TRBJ1-3, with D perhaps TRBD1 (5 bases). Germline CDR1 is MDHEN and CDR2 is SYDVKM. V was clipped by 11 bases and J by 5 bases, with 16 bases between them. The CDR3 has 13 amino acids. In DNA, the CDR3 is TGTGCCGCGGGGCAGGGTGAGCGAAACACCATATATTTT. It specifies CAAGQGERNTIYF.

The chain has TRBV9 and TRBJ1-2, with 7 bases that match TRBD1. Germline V gene lookup returns CDR1 SGDLS and CDR2 YYNGEE. The V segment lost 3 bases and the J segment 4 bases; nucleotides outside the gene matches: 6. CDR3 size: 14 residues. In nucleotides, the CDR3 is TGTGCCAGCAGCGAGCAGGCAGGGGGCTATGGCTACACCTTC. This gives the protein CASSEQAGGYGYTF.

The chain couples TRBV5-4 to TRBJ2-1, with 8 bases lining up with TRBD2. CDR3 length: 14 amino acids. V lost 3 bases and J lost 6; bases outside the gene matches: 5. The germline CDR1 and CDR2 sequences are SGHNT and YYREEE (reference sequence). The CDR3 coding sequence is TGTGCCAGCAGCTCCAGCGGGGGCGGCAATGAGCAGTTCTTC. This translates into CASSSSGGGNEQFF.

The CDR3 DNA follows: TGTGCCAGCTCACCATACTCTCCTAGCGGGGGCCTCTCCTACGAGCAGTACTTC. This gives the protein CASSPYSPSGGLSYEQYF. V gene TRBV18 combines with J gene TRBJ2-7, with 10 nucleotides matching TRBD2. CDR1 and CDR2 (germline): KGHSH, LQKENI. The CDR3 totals 18 residues. The junction had 10 bases not matched to a gene; V was cut back by 2 bases and J by 0 bases.